This TCR beta chain emerged from a study of siplizumab effects on memory and regulatory T cells. The study, taken as a whole, reports: On average, under 75% of mappable alloreactive CD4+ clones were Treg-derived under siplizumab, against about 25% in controls. Greater diversity than memory cells seemed evident in naive T cells, which also appeared to be major alloresponse contributors. The authors did not confirm suppressive function in proliferating Tregs from siplizumab cultures.

Germline V gene sequence: CDR1 SGHTA, CDR2 FQGTGA. The V gene end was trimmed by 4 bases and the J gene end by 5 bases; junction bases not matched to a gene: 5. The CDR3 is 15 residues long. About this clone: The target antigen is unknown.

Repertoires were generated with immunoSEQ multiplex PCR, while TCRdb's copy carries only in-frame clones and drops some. This sample has approximately 60,000 clones, with around 80% found just once. This clonotype was sampled from a human donor in good health. The chain joins TRBV7-3 to TRBJ2-5, with 12 bases matching TRBD2. Sequencing input: memory CD4+ T cells sorted from blood. The CDR3 loop reads CASSWTSGAVETQYF. Written as DNA, the CDR3 is TGTGCCAGCAGCTGGACTAGCGGGGCGGTGGAGACCCAGTACTTC.